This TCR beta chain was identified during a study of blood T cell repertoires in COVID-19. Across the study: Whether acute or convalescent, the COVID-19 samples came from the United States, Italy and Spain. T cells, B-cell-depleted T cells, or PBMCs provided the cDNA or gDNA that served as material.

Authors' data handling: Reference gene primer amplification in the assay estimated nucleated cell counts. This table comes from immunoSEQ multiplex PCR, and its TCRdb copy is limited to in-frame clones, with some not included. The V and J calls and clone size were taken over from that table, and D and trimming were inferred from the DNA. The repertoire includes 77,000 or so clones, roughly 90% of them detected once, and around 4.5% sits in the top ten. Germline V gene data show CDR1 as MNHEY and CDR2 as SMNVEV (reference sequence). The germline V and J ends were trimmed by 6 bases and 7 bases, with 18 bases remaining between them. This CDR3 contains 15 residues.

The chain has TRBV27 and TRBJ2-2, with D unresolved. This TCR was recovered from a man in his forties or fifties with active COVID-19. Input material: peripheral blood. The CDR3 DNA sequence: TGTGCCAGCAGCCAATCCCGTTTCCACGGCGGGGAGCTGTTTTTT. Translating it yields CASSQSRFHGGELFF.